Below, one TCR beta chain is given with its context. This entry belongs to a study of blood T cell repertoires in COVID-19. Across 24 US areas, participants ranged in age from about 18 to 90 years. Donors were grouped by their self-reported clinical history. CDR1 and CDR2 (germline): LNHDA, SQIVND (reference sequence). Trimming pared 5 bases from V and 7 bases from J, leaving 9 bases between. The CDR3 is 13 amino acids. In the study's own analysis: Scientists estimated how many nucleated cells there were by amplifying reference gene primers. Here immunoSEQ multiplex PCR was the method, and the copy in TCRdb shows in-frame clones only, minus some. V, J and clone size are those of that table, while D and trimming were read from the DNA. The top ten clones hold around 0.77% of a sample with roughly 190,000 clones, around 91% of them seen once.

V is TRBV19 and J is TRBJ1-6; weak D call: TRBD1 (6 bases). Input material: PBMCs or T cells enriched from blood (not recorded which). This clonotype was sampled from a woman under 30 who had recovered from COVID-19. CDR3 protein: CASSLGANSPLHF. CDR3 DNA: TGTGCCAGTAGTCTGGGGGCCAATTCACCCCTCCACTTT. Full variable domain (remainder filled in from reference TRBV19 and TRBJ1-6): DGGITQSPKYLFRKEGQNVTLSCEQNLNHDAMYWYRQDPGQGLRLIYYSQIVNDFQKGDIAEGYSVSREKKESFPLTVTSAQKNPTAFYLCASSLGANSPLHFGNGTRLTVT.